One and the same sample provided the 26 T cell receptor beta chains below, sequenced in a study of T cell repertoires in cytomegalovirus infection (dated by TCRdb to about 2019). For sequencing, an Illumina HiSeq 1500 was employed. Using fastp at Q25 and MiXCR, TCRdb reprocessed the public reads and kept productive beta chains. Each entry is one CDR3 protein sequence, shown with its most common DNA and genes. The table for this sample lists hundreds of thousands of distinct CDR3 sequences; under 20% of them were counted only once. The top ten constitute around 12% of the sample. Sequenced: PBMCs. The source of these receptors is a human donor in good health (CMV status not recorded). Some clones in this sample may be carry-over from other donors' samples.

This clonotype has ten or more counts. The rearrangement uses TRBV12-3 or TRBV12-4 and TRBJ1-4; D gene uncertain. V was shortened by 6 bases and J by 4 bases, with 12 bases between the two germline ends. The length of the CDR3 is 14 residues. This CDR3 reads CASSLGSLNEKLFF. CDR3 nucleotide sequence: TGTGCCAGCAGCCTTGGTAGCCTTAATGAAAAACTGTTTTTT.

This chain connects TRBV9 to TRBJ2-3, with 13 bases identical to TRBD2. Losses at the gene ends were 0 bases for V and 1 base for J; bases not matched to a gene: 2. Germline V gene sequence: CDR1 SGDLS, CDR2 YYNGEE. The CDR3 is 17 amino acids. This CDR3 is CASSVVGLAGRTDTQYF. The CDR3 DNA is TGTGCCAGCAGCGTAGTGGGACTAGCGGGGCGCACAGATACGCAGTATTTT.

DNA of the CDR3: TGCAGTGCCCTCAGGTCAGGGGGGGACTATGGCTACACCTTC. This gives the protein CSALRSGGDYGYTF. J is TRBJ1-2 and V is TRBV20-1; 7 bases are shared with TRBD1. The junction had 10 bases not matched to a gene; V was cut back by 6 bases and J by 3 bases. This CDR3 comprises 14 residues. CDR1 is DFQATT and CDR2 is SNEGSKA in the germline V gene (reference sequence).

This clonotype was counted only a few times. The chain uses TRBV28 and TRBJ2-7; 7 bases align to TRBD1. Germline loops: CDR1 MDHEN, CDR2 SYDVKM. The ends lost 5 bases at V and 2 bases at J; junction bases unmatched: 6. This CDR3 region has 14 residues. CDR3 DNA sequence: TGTGCCAGCAGTCGAGGGGGCATTACCTACGAGCAGTACTTC. It translates to CASSRGGITYEQYF.

The V gene is TRBV2, the J gene TRBJ2-2, with 7 bases fitting TRBD2. The J segment lost 0 bases and the V segment lost 11 bases, leaving 9 bases of the junction unmatched. The CDR3 has 15 amino acids. Germline values: CDR1 SNHLY, CDR2 FYNNEI. The CDR3 coding sequence is TGTGCCGCGGGGGATCAGGGCGCGAACACCGGGGAGCTGTTTTTT. Its translation: CAAGDQGANTGELFF.

This clonotype was counted ten times or more. The chain uses TRBV12-3 or TRBV12-4 and TRBJ2-3; TRBD2 matches 9 bases. With V trimmed by 6 bases and J by 8 bases, 9 bases remained unmatched. This CDR3 comprises 14 residues. CDR3 nucleotide sequence: TGTGCCAGCAGGACTAGCGGAGGGCGGGGTACGCAGTATTTT. Translation: CASRTSGGRGTQYF.

V usage is TRBV12-3 or TRBV12-4 and J usage is TRBJ1-1; a possible D gene is TRBD1 (6 bases). The CDR3 length is 14 residues. V lost 7 bases and J lost 7, with 19 bases in between. Here the CDR3 reads CASKPPGGAFEAFF. The CDR3 DNA sequence: TGTGCCAGCAAGCCCCCCGGGGGCGCCTTTGAAGCTTTCTTT.

The chain carries TRBV20-1 and TRBJ2-3, with TRBD1 matching over 9 bases. The CDR3 covers 16 residues. The V gene's germline CDR1 is DFQATT and CDR2 SNEGSKA (reference sequence). V trimming: 2 bases; J trimming: 7 bases; junction bases outside the gene matches: 13. CDR3 protein: CSARPQGAGAQYTQYF. The CDR3 DNA reads as TGCAGTGCTAGACCACAGGGGGCTGGGGCACAATATACGCAGTATTTT.

The genes are TRBV12-3 or TRBV12-4 and TRBJ2-3; 16 bases are shared with TRBD2. CDR3 size: 17 residues. V lost 5 bases and J lost 6; bases outside the gene matches: 8. The CDR3 nucleotides read TGTGCCAGCAGTACCCCGGGACTAGCGGGGGGGGGGGATACGCAGTATTTT. Its protein product is CASSTPGLAGGGDTQYF.

This chain uses TRBV7-2 with TRBJ2-1, with 8 bases identical to TRBD2. The junction had 10 bases not matched to a gene; V was cut back by 5 bases and J by 10 bases. Germline V gene data show CDR1 as SGHTA and CDR2 as FQGNSA. The CDR3 covers 14 residues. Here the CDR3 reads CASSPFGRGVEQFF. CDR3 DNA sequence: TGTGCCAGCAGCCCCTTTGGGCGGGGGGTCGAGCAGTTCTTC.

This clonotype appeared a few times. The genes are TRBV6-2 or TRBV6-3 and TRBJ2-1; TRBD2 matches at 15 bases. CDR1 and CDR2 from the germline V gene are MNHEY and SVGEGT. Germline trimming cut 6 bases from V and 7 bases from J; bases unmatched to any gene: 1. This CDR3 spans 14 amino acids. The CDR3 protein is CASSGLAGGNEQFF. CDR3 nucleotides: TGTGCCAGCAGCGGACTAGCGGGGGGGAATGAGCAGTTCTTC.

The J gene is TRBJ1-1, the V gene TRBV10-3; 8 positions agree with TRBD1. V shed 6 bases, J shed 7 bases, and the junction held 7 bases outside the gene matches. Germline V CDR1 and CDR2: ENHRY, SYGVKD. The CDR3 covers 13 residues. CDR3 bases: TGTGCCATCAGGGCGGACAGGGAATTTGAAGCTTTCTTT. Its protein is CAIRADREFEAFF.

This clonotype was seen repeatedly, ten times or more. The chain employs TRBV12-3 or TRBV12-4 and TRBJ1-2, with TRBD1 matching over 9 bases. J gave up 12 bases and V 1 base, and 3 bases lay outside the gene matches. The CDR3 extends over 12 amino acids. The chain's CDR3 is CASSLGTGENTF. As DNA, the CDR3 is TGTGCCAGCAGTTTAGGGACAGGGGAAAACACCTTC.

The chain combines TRBV4-2 with TRBJ1-1, with D hard to call. Looked up from germline, CDR1 is LGHNA and CDR2 is YNFKEQ. V lost 3 bases and J 6 bases, leaving 17 bases between the germline ends. The CDR3 is made up of 15 amino acids. The CDR3 DNA is TGTGCCAGCAGCCAGGCTTTTTCAGGTGGGCCTGAAGCTTTCTTT. It codes for CASSQAFSGGPEAFF.

The chain carries TRBV20-1 and TRBJ2-5; D gene unclear. The CDR3 length is 12 residues. In germline, CDR1 is DFQATT, CDR2 SNEGSKA (reference sequence). Trimming removed 2 bases at V and 4 bases at J, with 8 bases between. This CDR3 reads CSARSQSETQYF. The CDR3 DNA sequence: TGCAGTGCTAGAAGCCAGTCAGAGACCCAGTACTTC.

This clonotype has more than one count but fewer than ten. The rearrangement joins TRBV5-5 to TRBJ2-7; 9 bases are a match to TRBD1. Looked up from germline, CDR1 is SGHKS and CDR2 is YYEKEE (reference sequence). CDR3 length equals 15 residues. V shed 7 bases, J shed 4 bases, and the junction held 12 bases outside the gene matches. The CDR3 sequence: CASALRGTGQYEQYF. CDR3 DNA: TGTGCCAGCGCGCTTCGGGGGACAGGGCAATACGAGCAGTACTTC.

The chain joins TRBV12-3 or TRBV12-4 to TRBJ2-6; D may be TRBD1 (5 bases). The CDR3 covers 15 residues. Trimming left V 3 bases short and J 4 bases short, with 10 bases between. The CDR3, as DNA: TGTGCCAGCAGTTTTGGGGCTGCCGGGGCCAACGTCCTGACTTTC. This gives the protein CASSFGAAGANVLTF.

This clonotype was counted many times. V usage is TRBV12-3 or TRBV12-4 and J usage is TRBJ2-5, with D perhaps TRBD1 (5 bases). This CDR3 is 13 amino acids long. V gave up 6 bases and J gave up 4 bases, with 12 bases separating them. The DNA for the CDR3 is TGTGCCAGCAGGCTTGGACAAAGAGAGACCCAGTACTTC. Translating gives CASRLGQRETQYF.

The rearrangement joins TRBV28 to TRBJ1-2, with TRBD1 matching over 10 bases. CDR1 MDHEN and CDR2 SYDVKM come from the germline V gene. The CDR3 length is 14 residues. With 5 bases clipped from V and 7 bases from J, the junction kept 7 bases outside the gene matches. The CDR3 sequence: CASSPRTGGRGYTF. The CDR3 coding sequence is TGTGCCAGCAGTCCGAGGACAGGGGGACGTGGCTACACCTTC.

The chain recombines TRBV6-1 with TRBJ2-2; D not resolved. Trimming stripped 2 bases from V and 6 bases from J, with 7 bases between. The germline V gene encodes CDR1 MNHNS and CDR2 SASEGT. The CDR3 length is 13 residues. CDR3 sequence: CASSEWAAGELFF. CDR3 coding DNA: TGTGCCAGCAGTGAATGGGCCGCCGGGGAGCTGTTTTTT.

At least ten counts were recorded for this clonotype. CDR3 nucleotide sequence: TGTGCCAGCAGCCACCCCATGACTGAAGCTTTCTTT. Translating it yields CASSHPMTEAFF. The chain is built from TRBV7-2 and TRBJ1-1; no definite D call. The CDR3 contains 12 residues. In germline, CDR1 is SGHTA, CDR2 FQGNSA. V was cut by 5 bases and J by 5 bases, with 9 bases left in between.

As regards this clonotype: This may arise from a read error, as a much more abundant clone is one base away. The rearrangement links TRBV12-3 or TRBV12-4 to TRBJ2-7; the D is unclear. V lost 2 bases and J lost 2, with 4 bases in between. The CDR3 has 12 residues. As DNA, the CDR3 is TGTGCCAGCAGTTTATTCGCCTACGAGCAGTACTTC. It codes for CASSLFAYEQYF.

This clonotype was detected only a few times. V and J are TRBV27 and TRBJ2-7, with 7 bases identical to TRBD1. CDR1 is MNHEY and CDR2 is SMNVEV in the germline V gene (reference sequence). The length of the CDR3 is 15 residues. J gave up 3 bases and V 5 bases, and 10 bases lay outside the gene matches. The CDR3 here is CASSPSGQEFYEQYF. The CDR3 region has the DNA TGTGCCAGCAGTCCAAGCGGACAGGAGTTCTACGAGCAGTACTTC.

This clonotype occurred a few times. The CDR3 sequence is CASSLSSDPAYEQYF. The CDR3 coding sequence is TGTGCCAGCAGTTTATCTTCCGACCCCGCCTACGAGCAGTACTTC. The chain is built from TRBV28 and TRBJ2-7, with D hard to call. The CDR3 sequence is 15 residues long. Germline assignment: CDR1 MDHEN and CDR2 SYDVKM. Trimming removed 1 base at V and 2 bases at J, with 12 bases between.

There are many counts of this clonotype. The genes are TRBV27 and TRBJ1-5; D call uncertain. CDR1 and CDR2 from the germline V gene are MNHEY and SMNVEV (reference sequence). With 4 bases removed from V and 2 bases from J, the gap between germline ends came to 15 bases. The CDR3 contains 16 residues. The CDR3 sequence: CASSSLTLYGNQPQHF. As DNA, the CDR3 is TGTGCCAGCAGTTCCCTGACACTTTACGGCAATCAGCCCCAGCATTTT.

This clonotype was counted at least ten times. V and J are TRBV28 and TRBJ1-5, with TRBD1 matching over 9 bases. This CDR3 region has 17 residues. The germline gives CDR1 MDHEN, CDR2 SYDVKM. J gave up 1 base and V 3 bases, and 7 bases lay outside the gene matches. CDR3 DNA sequence: TGTGCCAGCAGTTTTTATCGGACAGGGGTGAGCAATCAGCCCCAGCATTTT. This sequence encodes CASSFYRTGVSNQPQHF.